This T cell receptor (beta chain) was recovered during a study of response to subunit inactivated influenza vaccine. With regard to this clonotype: Its target is not known.

Germline values: CDR1 DFQATT, CDR2 SNEGSKA (reference sequence). The V gene lost 1 base and the J gene lost 5 bases, with 12 bases spanning the gap. The CDR3 is 14 amino acids. Broader study findings: Few new T cells, the authors suggested, are recruited by each seasonal influenza vaccination.

TCRdb processed the RT-PCR reads anew with MiXCR; each CDR3 protein has one entry. Of about 500,000 distinct CDR3 sequences listed, roughly 7.9% are singletons. The chain is built from TRBV20-1 and TRBJ2-1; perhaps TRBD2 as D (5 bases). The specimen comprised PBMCs from blood, sampled less than 30 months after vaccination. The TCR comes from a man between 50 and 69 years old who received an inactivated influenza vaccine. The chain's CDR3 is CSARGGKDDNEQFF. The CDR3 DNA reads TGCAGTGCTAGAGGAGGGAAAGACGACAATGAGCAGTTCTTC.